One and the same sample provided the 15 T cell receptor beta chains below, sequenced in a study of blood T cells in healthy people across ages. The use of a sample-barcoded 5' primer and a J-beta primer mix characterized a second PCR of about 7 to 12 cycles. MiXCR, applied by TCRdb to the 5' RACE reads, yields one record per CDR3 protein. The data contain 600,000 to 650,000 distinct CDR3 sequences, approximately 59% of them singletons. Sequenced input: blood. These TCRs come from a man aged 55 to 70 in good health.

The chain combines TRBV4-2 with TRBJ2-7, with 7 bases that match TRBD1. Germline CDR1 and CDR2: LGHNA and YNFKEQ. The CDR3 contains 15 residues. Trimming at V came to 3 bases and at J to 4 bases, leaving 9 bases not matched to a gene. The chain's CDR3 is CASSQEPGQKYEQYF. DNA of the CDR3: TGTGCCAGCAGCCAGGAACCGGGACAGAAATACGAGCAGTACTTC.

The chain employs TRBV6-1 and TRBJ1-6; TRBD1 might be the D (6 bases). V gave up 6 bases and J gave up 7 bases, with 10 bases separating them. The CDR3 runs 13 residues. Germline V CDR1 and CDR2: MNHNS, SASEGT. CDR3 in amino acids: CASRNRGNSPLHF. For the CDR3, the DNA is TGTGCCAGCAGGAATAGGGGGAATTCACCCCTCCACTTT.

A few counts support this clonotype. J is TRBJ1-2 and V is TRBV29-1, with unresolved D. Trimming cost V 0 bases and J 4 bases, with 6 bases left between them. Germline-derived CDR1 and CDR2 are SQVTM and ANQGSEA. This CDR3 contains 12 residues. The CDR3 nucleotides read TGCAGCGTTGAAGAGGGTGGCTATGGCTACACCTTC. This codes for CSVEEGGYGYTF.

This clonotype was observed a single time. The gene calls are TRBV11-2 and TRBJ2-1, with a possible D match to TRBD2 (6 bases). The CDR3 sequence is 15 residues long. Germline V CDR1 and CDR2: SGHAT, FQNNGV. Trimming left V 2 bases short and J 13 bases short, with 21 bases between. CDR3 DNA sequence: TGTGCCAGCAGCTTAATAAGCGGGCAGCAAGAGACCCAGTTCTTC. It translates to CASSLISGQQETQFF.

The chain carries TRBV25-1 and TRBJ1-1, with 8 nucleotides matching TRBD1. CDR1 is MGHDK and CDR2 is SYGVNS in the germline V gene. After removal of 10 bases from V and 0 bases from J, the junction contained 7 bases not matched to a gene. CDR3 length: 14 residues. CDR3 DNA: TGTGCCACCAAAGGACAGGGAATGAACACTGAAGCTTTCTTT. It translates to CATKGQGMNTEAFF.

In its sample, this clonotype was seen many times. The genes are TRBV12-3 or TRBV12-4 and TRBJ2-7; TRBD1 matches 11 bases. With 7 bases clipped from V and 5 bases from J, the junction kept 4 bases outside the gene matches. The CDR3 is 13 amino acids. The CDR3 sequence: CASIRDRGDEQYF. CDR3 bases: TGTGCCAGCATTCGGGACAGGGGGGACGAGCAGTACTTC.

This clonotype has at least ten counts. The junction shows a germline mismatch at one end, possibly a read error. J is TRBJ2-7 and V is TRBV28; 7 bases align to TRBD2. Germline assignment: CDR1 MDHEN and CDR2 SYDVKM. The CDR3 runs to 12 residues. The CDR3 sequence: CASSLSGGEQYF. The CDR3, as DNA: TGTGCCAGCAGCTTATCGGGGGGTGAGCAGTACTTC.

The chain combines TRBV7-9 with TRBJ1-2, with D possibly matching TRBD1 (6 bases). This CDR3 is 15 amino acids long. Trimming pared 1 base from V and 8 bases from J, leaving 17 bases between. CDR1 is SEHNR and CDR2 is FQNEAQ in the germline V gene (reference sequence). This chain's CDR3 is CASSLGTGTSGGYTF. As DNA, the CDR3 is TGTGCCAGCAGCTTAGGAACAGGGACCTCGGGAGGCTACACCTTC.

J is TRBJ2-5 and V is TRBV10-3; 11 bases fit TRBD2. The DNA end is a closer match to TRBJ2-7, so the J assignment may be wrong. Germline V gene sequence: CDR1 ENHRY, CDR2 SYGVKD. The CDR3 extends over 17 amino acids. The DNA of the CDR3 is TGTGCCATCAGTGAGGTGGGTGGACTAGCGGGTTTCTACGAGCAGTACTTC. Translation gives CAISEVGGLAGFYEQYF.

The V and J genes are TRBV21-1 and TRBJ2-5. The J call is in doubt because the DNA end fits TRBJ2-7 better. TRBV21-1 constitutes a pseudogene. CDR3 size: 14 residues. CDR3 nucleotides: TGTGCCAGCAGCAAAGAAGAGCAATACTACGAGCAGTACTTC. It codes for CASSKEEQYYEQYF.

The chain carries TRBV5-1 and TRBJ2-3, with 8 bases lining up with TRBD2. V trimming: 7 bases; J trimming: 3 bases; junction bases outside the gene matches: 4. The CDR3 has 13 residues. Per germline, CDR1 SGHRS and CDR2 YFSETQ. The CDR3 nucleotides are TGCGCCAGCGCGGGGGGACCTACAGATACGCAGTATTTT. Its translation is CASAGGPTDTQYF.

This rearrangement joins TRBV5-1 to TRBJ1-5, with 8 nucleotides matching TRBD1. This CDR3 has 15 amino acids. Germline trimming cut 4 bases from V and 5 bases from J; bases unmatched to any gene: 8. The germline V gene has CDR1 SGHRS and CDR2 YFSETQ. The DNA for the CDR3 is TGCGCCAGCAGCGCGACAGGGGAACCTCATCAGCCCCAGCATTTT. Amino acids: CASSATGEPHQPQHF.

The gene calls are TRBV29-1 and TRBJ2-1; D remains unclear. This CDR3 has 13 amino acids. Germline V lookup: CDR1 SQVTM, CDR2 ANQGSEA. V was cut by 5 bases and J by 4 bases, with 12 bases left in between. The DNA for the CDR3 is TGCAGCGTTCATAGTAGCTCGTACAATGAGCAGTTCTTC. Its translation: CSVHSSSYNEQFF.

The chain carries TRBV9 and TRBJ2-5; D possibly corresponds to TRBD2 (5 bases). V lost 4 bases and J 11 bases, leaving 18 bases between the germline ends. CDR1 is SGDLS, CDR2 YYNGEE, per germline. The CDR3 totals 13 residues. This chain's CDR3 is CASSPGMYNEQYF. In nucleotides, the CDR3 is TGTGCCAGCAGCCCCGGGATGTACAATGAGCAGTACTTC. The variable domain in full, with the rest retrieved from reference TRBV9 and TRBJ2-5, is DSGVTQTPKHLITATGQRVTLRCSPRSGDLSVYWYQQSLDQGLQFLIQYYNGEERAKGNILERFSAQQFPDLHSELNLSSLELGDSALYFCASSPGMYNEQYFGPGTRLLVL.

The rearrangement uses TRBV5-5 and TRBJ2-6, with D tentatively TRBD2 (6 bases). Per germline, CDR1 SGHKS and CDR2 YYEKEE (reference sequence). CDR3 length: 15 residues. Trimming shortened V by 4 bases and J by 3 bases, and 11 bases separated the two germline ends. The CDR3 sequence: CASSTRGGGANVLTF. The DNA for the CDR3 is TGTGCCAGCAGCACGCGGGGCGGTGGGGCCAACGTCCTGACTTTC.